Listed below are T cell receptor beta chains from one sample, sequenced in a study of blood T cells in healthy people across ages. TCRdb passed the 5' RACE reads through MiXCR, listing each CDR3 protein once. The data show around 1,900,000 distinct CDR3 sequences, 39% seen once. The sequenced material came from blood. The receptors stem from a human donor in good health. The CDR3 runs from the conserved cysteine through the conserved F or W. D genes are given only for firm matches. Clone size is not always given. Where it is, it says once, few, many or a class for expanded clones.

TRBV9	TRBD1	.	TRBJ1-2	TGTGCCAGCAGCGCAGGGGGCCGGATCTATGGCTACACCTTC	CASSAGGRIYGYTF
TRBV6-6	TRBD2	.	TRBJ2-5	TGTGCCAGCAGTCGTGGGACTAGCGGGAAGACCCAGTACTTC	CASSRGTSGKTQYF
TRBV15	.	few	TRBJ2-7	TGTGCCACCAGCAGAGATAGTAACTACGAGCAGTACTTC	CATSRDSNYEQYF
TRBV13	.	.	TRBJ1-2	TGTGCCAGCAGCTCCCGGGACGACATTTATGGCTACACCTTC	CASSSRDDIYGYTF
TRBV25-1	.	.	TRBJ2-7	TGTGCCAGCAGTGAGACGTTATCCAGGGGAGGGGACGAGCAGTACTTC	CASSETLSRGGDEQYF
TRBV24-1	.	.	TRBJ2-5	TGTGCCACCAGTGATCCGGGACAACAAGAGACCCAGTACTTC	CATSDPGQQETQYF
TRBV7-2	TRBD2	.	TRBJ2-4	TGTGCCAGCAGCTTAGGCGGGGGTGGAACCAAAAACATTCAGTACTTC	CASSLGGGGTKNIQYF
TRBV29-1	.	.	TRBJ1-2	TGCAGCGCTGGGCTTGAATGGGTCTCAGCTAACTATGGCTACACCTTC	CSAGLEWVSANYGYTF
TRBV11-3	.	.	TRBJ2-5	TGTGCCAGCAGCTTAGGAGTCCAGGCGAAGGAGCAGTACTTC	CASSLGVQAKEQYF
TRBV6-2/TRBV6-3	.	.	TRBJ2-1	TGTGCCAGCAGTTACCGCGAGCGGGAGCAGTTCTTC	CASSYREREQFF
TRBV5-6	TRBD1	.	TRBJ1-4	TGTGCCAGCAGTTTGCCGGGACAGTATGAAAAACCGTTTTTT	CASSLPGQYEKPFF
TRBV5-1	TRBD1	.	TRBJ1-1	TGCGCCAGCAGCTTTACAGGGGACAGGGACACTGAAGCTTTCTTT	CASSFTGDRDTEAFF
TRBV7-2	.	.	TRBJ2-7	TGTGCCAGCAGCCCTATCCTGGTAAGAGACCTCGAGCAGTACTTC	CASSPILVRDLEQYF
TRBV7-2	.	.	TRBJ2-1	TGTGCCAGCAGAATGGAGGACGGTGAGCAGTTCTTC	CASRMEDGEQFF
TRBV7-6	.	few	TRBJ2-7	TGTGCCAGCAGCCCTCCGGGGTCCAACGAGCAGTACTTC	CASSPPGSNEQYF
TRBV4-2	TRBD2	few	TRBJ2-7	TGTGCCAGCAGCCAAGACCAGGGAGGGATCCCCTCCTACGAGCAGTACTTC	CASSQDQGGIPSYEQYF
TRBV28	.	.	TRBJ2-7	TGTGCCAGCACCCCGGACACCTACGAGCAGTACTTC	CASTPDTYEQYF
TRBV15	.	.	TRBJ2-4	TGTGCCACCAGTGACCGACAACAAAACATTCAGTACTTC	CATSDRQQNIQYF
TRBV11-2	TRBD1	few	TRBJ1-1	TGTGCCAGCAGAATACCGGGACAGGGGATGAACACTGAAGCTTTCTTT	CASRIPGQGMNTEAFF
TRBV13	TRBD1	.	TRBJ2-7	TGTGCCAGCAGTACTAACCCCGGACAGGGGGTCTCCTACGAGCAGTACTTC	CASSTNPGQGVSYEQYF
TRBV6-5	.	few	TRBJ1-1	TGTGCCAGCAGTTGGGCAGCGAACACTGAAGCTTTCTTT	CASSWAANTEAFF
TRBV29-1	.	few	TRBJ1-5	TGCAGCGTTGGCAGTAGCAATCAGCCCCAGCATTTT	CSVGSSNQPQHF
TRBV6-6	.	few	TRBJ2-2	TGTGCCAGCAAGACTGGGGGGACGAACACCGGGGAGCTGTTTTTT	CASKTGGTNTGELFF
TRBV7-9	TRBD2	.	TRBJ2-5	TGTGCCAGCAGCTCTACTAGCGGGGCCCAGTATGGGACCCAGTACTTC	CASSSTSGAQYGTQYF
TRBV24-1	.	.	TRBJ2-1	TGTGCCACCAGTGATTTATCTATTCCGGGGGCGCATAAATTAAGCTCCTACAATGAGCAGTTCTTC	CATSDLSIPGAHKLSSYNEQFF
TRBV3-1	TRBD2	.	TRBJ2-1	TGTGCCAGCAGCCAATCGTCGCCTAGCGGGGGAAATGAGCAGGTCTTC	CASSQSSPSGGNEQVF
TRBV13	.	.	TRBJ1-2	TGTGCCAGCAGCGCTACCGGGCAGTCCTACTATGGCTACACCTTC	CASSATGQSYYGYTF
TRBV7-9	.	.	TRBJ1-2	TGTGCCAGCAGCTTAGACCCAAATGGCTACACCTTC	CASSLDPNGYTF
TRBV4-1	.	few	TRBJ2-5	TGCGCCAGCAGCCCTAGCCGGGGCCCTTTCGCTGAGACCCAGTACTTC	CASSPSRGPFAETQYF
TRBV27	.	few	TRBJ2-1	TGTGCCAGCAGTTATGGGACACCTAACAATGAGCAGTTCTTC	CASSYGTPNNEQFF
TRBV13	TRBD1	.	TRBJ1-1	TGTGCCAGCAGCCCACGGACAGGGGTTATTGAAGCTTTCTTT	CASSPRTGVIEAFF
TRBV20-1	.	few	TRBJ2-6	TGCAGTGCTAGAGATAGGGACGACCCTGGGGCCAACGTCCTGACTTTC	CSARDRDDPGANVLTF
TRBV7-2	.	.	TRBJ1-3	TGTGCCAGCAGCTTAGGGGCAGGGGCTGGAAACACCATATATTTT	CASSLGAGAGNTIYF
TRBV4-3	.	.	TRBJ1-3	TGCGCCAGCAGCCAAGAACAAGGGTACACCATATATTTT	CASSQEQGYTIYF
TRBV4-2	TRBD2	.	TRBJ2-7	TGTGCCAGCATCCAACCAACTAGCGGGGGCATATACGAGCAGTACTTC	CASIQPTSGGIYEQYF
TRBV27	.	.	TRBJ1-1	TGTGCCAGCAGGGGGGAACTCAAGGACACTGAAGCTTTCTTT	CASRGELKDTEAFF
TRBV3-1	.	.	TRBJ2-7	TGTGCCAGCAGCCAAGATGCACGCCGAAGCTCCTACGAGCAGTACTTC	CASSQDARRSSYEQYF
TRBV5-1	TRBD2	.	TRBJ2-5	TGCGCCAGCAGTCACTCCCGACTAGCGGGGGTCCAAGAGACCCAGTACTTC	CASSHSRLAGVQETQYF
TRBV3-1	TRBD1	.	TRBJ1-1	TGTGCCAGCAGCCTCCCGGGACAGGGGGCGCGGGTGACTGAAGCTTTCTTT	CASSLPGQGARVTEAFF
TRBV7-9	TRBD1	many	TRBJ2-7	TGTGCCAGCAGCACACGACAGGGGCGGGCTGGCGAGCAGTACTTC	CASSTRQGRAGEQYF
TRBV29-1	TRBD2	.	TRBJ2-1	TGCAGCGTGACTAGCGCTAACTACAATGAGCAGTTCTTC	CSVTSANYNEQFF
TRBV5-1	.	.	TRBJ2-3	TGCGCCAGCAGCTCGGTCTCCGGGAATACGCAGTATTTT	CASSSVSGNTQYF
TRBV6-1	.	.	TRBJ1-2	TGTGCCAGCAGTAGGGCCCACACCATATTCTATGGCTACACCTTC	CASSRAHTIFYGYTF
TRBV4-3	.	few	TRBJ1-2	TGCGCCAGCAGCCAAGATTCTGTCCTTCCACAGGGATATGGCTACACCTTC	CASSQDSVLPQGYGYTF
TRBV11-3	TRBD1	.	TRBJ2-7	TGTGCCAGCAGCTTCCGAAATCCGGGACAGGGAAGCTACGAGCAGTACTTC	CASSFRNPGQGSYEQYF
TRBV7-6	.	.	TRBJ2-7	TGTGCCAGCAGCTTAGAGAGACCTACCAACCCCTACGAGCAGTACTTC	CASSLERPTNPYEQYF
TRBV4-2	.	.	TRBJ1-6	TGTGCCAGCAGCCAAGAGGGGGACTATAATTCACCCCTCCACTTT	CASSQEGDYNSPLHF
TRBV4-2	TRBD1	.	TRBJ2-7	TGTGCCAGCAGCCAAGAAAAGGGGGACAGGGTATCCTCCGAGCAGTACTTC	CASSQEKGDRVSSEQYF
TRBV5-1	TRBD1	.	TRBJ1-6	TGCGCCAGCAGCTACCGACAGGGGGATAATTCACCCCTCCACTTT	CASSYRQGDNSPLHF
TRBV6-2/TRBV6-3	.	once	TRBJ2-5	TGTGCCAGCGCCGACAGACGATACGGGATGGAGACCCAGTACTTC	CASADRRYGMETQYF
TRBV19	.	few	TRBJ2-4	TGTGCCAGTAGTTTGGGGGAGATTCAGTACTTC	CASSLGEIQYF
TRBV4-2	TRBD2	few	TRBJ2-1	TGTGCCAGCAGCCGAATAGCGGGGGTATACAATGAGCAGTTCTTC	CASSRIAGVYNEQFF